The clone carrying this TCR beta chain was detected a few times. Its antigen is as yet unknown. The CDR3 has 15 amino acids. Germline CDR1 LGHDT, CDR2 YNNKEL (reference sequence). V shed 0 bases and J shed 6 bases, with 12 bases lying between them. This entry is derived from a study of vaccination effects on CD4 cells after COVID-19. Sequencing used immunoSEQ multiplex PCR; TCRdb keeps in-frame clones, though not all of them. In the table there are 25,000 to 30,000 clones, approximately 71% of which are singletons. ViraFEST used viral peptide pools to expand antigen-specific CD4+ T cells before sequencing. Having been cultured for 9 to 11 days, the cells underwent CD4+ T cell isolation. Participants were given two doses of BNT162b2 or mRNA-1273 vaccine. On days 3 and 7, fresh IL-2 medium replaced half the medium.

The material was CD4+ T cells from PBMCs cultured with HCoV-NL63 spike peptides, obtained after COVID-19 vaccination. This chain uses TRBV3-1 (or the pseudogene TRBV3-2) with TRBJ1-5; D unclear. This clonotype was sampled from a human donor who received a COVID-19 vaccine. CDR3 protein: CASSQDLSDLQPQHF. For the CDR3, the DNA is TGTGCCAGCAGCCAAGATTTGTCGGATCTTCAGCCCCAGCATTTT.